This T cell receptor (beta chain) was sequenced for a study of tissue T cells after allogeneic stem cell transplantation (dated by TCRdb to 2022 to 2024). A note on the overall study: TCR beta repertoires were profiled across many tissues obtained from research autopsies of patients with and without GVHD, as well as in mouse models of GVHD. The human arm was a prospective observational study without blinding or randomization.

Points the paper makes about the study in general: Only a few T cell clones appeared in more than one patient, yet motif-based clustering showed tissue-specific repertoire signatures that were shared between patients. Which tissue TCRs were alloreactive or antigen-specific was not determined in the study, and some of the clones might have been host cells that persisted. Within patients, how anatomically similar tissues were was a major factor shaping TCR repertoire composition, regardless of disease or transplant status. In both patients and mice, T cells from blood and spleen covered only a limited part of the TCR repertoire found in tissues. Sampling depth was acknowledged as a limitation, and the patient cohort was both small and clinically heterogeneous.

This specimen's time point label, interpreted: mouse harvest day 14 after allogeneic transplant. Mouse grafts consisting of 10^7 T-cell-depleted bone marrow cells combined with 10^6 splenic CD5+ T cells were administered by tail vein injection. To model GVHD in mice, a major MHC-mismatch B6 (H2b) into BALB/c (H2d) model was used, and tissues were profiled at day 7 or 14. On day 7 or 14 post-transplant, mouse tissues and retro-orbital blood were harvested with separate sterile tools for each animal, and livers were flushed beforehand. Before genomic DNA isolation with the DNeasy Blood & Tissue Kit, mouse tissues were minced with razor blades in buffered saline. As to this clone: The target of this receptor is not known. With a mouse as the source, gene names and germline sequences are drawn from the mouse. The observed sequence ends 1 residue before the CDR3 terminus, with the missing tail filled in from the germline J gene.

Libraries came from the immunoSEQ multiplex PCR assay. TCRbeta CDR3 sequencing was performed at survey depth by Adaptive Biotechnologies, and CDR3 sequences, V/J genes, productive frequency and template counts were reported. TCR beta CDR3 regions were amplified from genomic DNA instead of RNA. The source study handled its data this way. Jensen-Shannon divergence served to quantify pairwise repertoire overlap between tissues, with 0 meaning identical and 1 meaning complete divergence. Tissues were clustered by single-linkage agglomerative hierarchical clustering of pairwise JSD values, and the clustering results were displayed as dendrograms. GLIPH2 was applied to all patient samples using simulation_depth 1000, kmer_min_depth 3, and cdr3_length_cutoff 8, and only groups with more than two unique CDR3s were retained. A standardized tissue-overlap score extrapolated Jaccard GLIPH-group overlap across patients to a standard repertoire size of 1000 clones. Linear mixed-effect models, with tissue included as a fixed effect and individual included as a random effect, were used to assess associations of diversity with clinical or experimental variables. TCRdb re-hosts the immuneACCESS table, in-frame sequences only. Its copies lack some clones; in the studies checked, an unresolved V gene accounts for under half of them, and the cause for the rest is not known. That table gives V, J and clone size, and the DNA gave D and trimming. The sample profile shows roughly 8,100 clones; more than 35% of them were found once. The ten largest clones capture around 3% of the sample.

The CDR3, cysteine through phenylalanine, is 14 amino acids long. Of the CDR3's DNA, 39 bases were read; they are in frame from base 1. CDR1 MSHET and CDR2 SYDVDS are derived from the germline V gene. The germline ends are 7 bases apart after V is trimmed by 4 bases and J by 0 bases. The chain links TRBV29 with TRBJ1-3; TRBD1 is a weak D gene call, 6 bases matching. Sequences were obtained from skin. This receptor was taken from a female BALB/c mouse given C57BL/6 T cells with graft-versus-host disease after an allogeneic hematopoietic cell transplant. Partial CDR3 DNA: TGTGCTAGCAGTTCAGGGGTTTCTGGAAATACGCTCTAT. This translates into CASSSGVSGNTLY. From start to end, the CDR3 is CASSSGVSGNTLYF. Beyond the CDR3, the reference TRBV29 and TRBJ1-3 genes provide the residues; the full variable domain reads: DMKVTQMPRYLIKRMGENVLLECGQDMSHETMYWYRQDPGLGLQLIYISYDVDSNSEGDIPKGYRVSRKKREHFSLILDSAKTNQTSVYFCASSSGVSGNTLYFGEGSRLIVV.